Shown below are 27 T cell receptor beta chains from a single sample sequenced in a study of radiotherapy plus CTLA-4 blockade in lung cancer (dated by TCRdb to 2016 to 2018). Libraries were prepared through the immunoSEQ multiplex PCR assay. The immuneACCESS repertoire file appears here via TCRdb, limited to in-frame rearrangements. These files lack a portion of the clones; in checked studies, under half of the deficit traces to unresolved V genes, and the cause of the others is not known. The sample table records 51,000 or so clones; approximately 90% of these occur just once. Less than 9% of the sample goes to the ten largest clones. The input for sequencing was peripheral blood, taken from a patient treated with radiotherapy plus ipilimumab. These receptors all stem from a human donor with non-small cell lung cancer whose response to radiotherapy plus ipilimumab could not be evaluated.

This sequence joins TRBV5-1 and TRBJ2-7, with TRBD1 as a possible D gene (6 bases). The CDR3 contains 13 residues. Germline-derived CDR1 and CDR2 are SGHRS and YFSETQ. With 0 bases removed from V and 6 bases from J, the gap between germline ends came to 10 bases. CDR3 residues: CASSLAGQSEQYF. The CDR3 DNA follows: TGCGCCAGCAGCTTGGCCGGACAGAGCGAGCAGTACTTC.

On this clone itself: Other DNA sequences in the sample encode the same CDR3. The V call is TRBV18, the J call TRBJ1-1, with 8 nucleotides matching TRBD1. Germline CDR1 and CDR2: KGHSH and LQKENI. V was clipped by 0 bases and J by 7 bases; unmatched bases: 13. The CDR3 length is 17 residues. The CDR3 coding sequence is TGTGCCAGCTCACCACCGCTGGGGCAGGGGGCGACCGGTGAAGCTTTCTTT. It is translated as CASSPPLGQGATGEAFF.

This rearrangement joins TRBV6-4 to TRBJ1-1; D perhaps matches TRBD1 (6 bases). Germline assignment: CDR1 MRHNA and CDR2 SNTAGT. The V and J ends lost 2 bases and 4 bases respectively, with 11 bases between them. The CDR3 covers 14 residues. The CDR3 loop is CASSDGGAGTEAFF. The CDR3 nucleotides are TGTGCCAGCAGTGACGGGGGGGCCGGCACTGAAGCTTTCTTT.

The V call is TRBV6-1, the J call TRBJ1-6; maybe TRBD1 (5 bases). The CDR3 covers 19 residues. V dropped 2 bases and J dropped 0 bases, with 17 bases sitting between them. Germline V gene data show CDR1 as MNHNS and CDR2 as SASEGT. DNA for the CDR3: TGTGCCAGCAGTGAAAAGACAGCTATAAGGAGCTCCTATAATTCACCCCTCCACTTT. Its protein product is CASSEKTAIRSSYNSPLHF.

CDR3 amino acids: CASRNRDRGWYEQYF. The CDR3 DNA follows: TGTGCCAGCAGAAACCGGGACAGGGGGTGGTACGAGCAGTACTTC. The chain couples TRBV6-6 to TRBJ2-5; 11 bases align to TRBD1. The J call may not be correct, given that the DNA end is closer to TRBJ2-7. The CDR3 runs 15 residues. CDR1 is MNHNY and CDR2 is SVGAGI in the germline V gene (reference sequence).

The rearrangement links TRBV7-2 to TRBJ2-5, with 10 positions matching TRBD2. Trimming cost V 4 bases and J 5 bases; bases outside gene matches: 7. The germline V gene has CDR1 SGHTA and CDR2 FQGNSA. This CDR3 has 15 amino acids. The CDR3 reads CASSSSSGSFETQYF. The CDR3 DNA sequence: TGTGCCAGCAGCTCTTCTAGCGGGAGTTTTGAGACCCAGTACTTC.

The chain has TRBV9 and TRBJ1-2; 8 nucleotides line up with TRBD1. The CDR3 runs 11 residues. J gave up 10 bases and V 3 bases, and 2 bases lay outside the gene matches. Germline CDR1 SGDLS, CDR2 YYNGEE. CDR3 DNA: TGTGCCAGCAGCGGTCAGGGGGCCTACACCTTC. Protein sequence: CASSGQGAYTF.

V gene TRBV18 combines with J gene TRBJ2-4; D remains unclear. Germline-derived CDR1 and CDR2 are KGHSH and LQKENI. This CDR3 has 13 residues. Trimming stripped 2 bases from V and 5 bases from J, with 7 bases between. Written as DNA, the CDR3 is TGTGCCAGCTCACCATCCCAGGAAAACATTCAGTACTTC. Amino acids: CASSPSQENIQYF. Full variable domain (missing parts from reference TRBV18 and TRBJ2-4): NAGVMQNPRHLVRRRGQEARLRCSPMKGHSHVYWYRQLPEEGLKFMVYLQKENIIDESGMPKERFSAEFPKEGPSILRIQQVVRGDSAAYFCASSPSQENIQYFGAGTRLSVL.

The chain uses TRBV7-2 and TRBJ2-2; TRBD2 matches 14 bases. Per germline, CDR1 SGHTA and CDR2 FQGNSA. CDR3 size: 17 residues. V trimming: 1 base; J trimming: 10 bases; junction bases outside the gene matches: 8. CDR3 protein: CASSLGTSGGILVELFF. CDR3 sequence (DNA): TGTGCCAGCAGCTTAGGGACTAGCGGGGGGATCTTGGTGGAGCTGTTTTTT.

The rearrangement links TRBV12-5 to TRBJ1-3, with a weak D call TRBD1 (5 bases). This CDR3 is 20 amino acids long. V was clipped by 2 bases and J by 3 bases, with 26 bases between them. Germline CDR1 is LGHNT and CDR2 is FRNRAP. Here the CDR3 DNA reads TGTGCTAGTGGTTTGCTCCTCTCGCCAAGGGTAGAAGGGGTTGGAAACACCATATATTTT. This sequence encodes CASGLLLSPRVEGVGNTIYF.

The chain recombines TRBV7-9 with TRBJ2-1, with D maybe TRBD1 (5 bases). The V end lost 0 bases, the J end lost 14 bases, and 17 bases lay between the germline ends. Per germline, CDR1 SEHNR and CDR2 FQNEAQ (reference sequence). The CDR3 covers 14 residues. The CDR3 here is CASSLATDRGREFF. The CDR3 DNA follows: TGTGCCAGCAGCTTAGCCACGGATAGGGGTCGGGAGTTCTTC. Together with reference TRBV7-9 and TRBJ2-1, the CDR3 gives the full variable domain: DTGVSQNPRHKITKRGQNVTFRCDPISEHNRLYWYRQTLGQGPEFLTYFQNEAQLEKSRLLSDRFSAERPKGSFSTLEIQRTEQGDSAMYLCASSLATDRGREFFGPGTRLTVL.

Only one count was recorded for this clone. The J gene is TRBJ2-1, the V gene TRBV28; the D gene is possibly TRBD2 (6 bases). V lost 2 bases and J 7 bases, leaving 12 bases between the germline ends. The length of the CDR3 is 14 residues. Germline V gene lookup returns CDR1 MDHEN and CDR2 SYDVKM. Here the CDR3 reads CASSLALAGNEQFF. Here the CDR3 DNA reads TGTGCCAGCAGTTTAGCACTAGCAGGGAATGAGCAGTTCTTC.

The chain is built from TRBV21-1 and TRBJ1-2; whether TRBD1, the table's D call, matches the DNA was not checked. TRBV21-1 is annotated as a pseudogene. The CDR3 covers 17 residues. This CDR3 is CASSKIGQGLVRYGYTF. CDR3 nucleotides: TGTGCCAGCAGCAAAATCGGACAGGGGTTAGTTCGCTATGGCTACACCTTC.

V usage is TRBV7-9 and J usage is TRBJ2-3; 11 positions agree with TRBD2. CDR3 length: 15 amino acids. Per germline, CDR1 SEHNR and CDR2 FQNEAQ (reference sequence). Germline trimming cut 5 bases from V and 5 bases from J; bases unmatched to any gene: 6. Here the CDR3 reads CASSPLAGEGDTQYF. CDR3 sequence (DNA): TGTGCCAGCAGCCCACTAGCGGGAGAGGGAGATACGCAGTATTTT.

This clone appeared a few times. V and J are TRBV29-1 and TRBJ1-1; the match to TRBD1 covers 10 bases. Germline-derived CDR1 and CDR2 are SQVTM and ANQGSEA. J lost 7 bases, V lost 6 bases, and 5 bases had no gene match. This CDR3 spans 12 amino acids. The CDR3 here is CSVWDRGYEAFF. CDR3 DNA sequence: TGCAGCGTCTGGGACAGGGGCTATGAAGCTTTCTTT.

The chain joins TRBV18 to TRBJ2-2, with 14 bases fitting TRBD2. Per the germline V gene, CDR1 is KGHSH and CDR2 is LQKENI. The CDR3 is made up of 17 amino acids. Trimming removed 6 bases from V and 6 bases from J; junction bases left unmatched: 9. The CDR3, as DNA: TGTGCCAGCTCGCGGGGACTAGCGGGAGCATCATCCGGGGAGCTGTTTTTT. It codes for CASSRGLAGASSGELFF.

The CDR3 here is CASSPSRETQYF. As DNA, the CDR3 is TGTGCCAGCTCACCCTCCCGAGAGACCCAGTACTTC. The V call is TRBV18, the J call TRBJ2-5; D remains unclear. Germline V gene sequence: CDR1 KGHSH, CDR2 LQKENI. The germline V and J ends were trimmed by 3 bases and 4 bases, with 6 bases remaining between them. The CDR3 is 12 residues long.

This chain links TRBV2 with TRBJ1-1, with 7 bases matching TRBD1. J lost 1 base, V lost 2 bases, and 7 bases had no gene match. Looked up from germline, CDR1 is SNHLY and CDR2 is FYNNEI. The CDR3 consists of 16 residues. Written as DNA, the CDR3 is TGTGCCAGCAGTGAACGCGGAAGGACAGGGAACACTGAAGCTTTCTTT. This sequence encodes CASSERGRTGNTEAFF.

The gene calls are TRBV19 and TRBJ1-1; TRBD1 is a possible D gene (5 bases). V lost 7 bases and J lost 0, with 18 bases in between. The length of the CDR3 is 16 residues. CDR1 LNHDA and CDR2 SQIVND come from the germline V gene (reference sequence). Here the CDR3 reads CASTTGGGRMNTEAFF. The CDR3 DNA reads TGTGCCAGTACCACAGGCGGCGGCCGAATGAACACTGAAGCTTTCTTT.

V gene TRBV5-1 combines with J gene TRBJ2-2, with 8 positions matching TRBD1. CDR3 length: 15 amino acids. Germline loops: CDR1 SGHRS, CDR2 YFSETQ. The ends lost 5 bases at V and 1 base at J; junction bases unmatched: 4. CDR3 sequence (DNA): TGCGCCAGCAGGCCCGGGACAGGGAACACCGGGGAGCTGTTTTTT. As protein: CASRPGTGNTGELFF. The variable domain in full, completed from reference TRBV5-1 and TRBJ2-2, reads KAGVTQTPRYLIKTRGQQVTLSCSPISGHRSVSWYQQTPGQGLQFLFEYFSETQRNKGNFPGRFSGRQFSNSRSEMNVSTLELGDSALYLCASRPGTGNTGELFFGEGSRLTVL.

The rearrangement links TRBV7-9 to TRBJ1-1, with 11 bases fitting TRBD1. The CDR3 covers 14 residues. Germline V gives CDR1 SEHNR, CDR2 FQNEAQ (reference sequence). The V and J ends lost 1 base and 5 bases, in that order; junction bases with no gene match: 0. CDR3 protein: CASSLGDRGTEAFF. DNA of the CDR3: TGTGCCAGCAGCTTAGGGGACAGGGGGACTGAAGCTTTCTTT.

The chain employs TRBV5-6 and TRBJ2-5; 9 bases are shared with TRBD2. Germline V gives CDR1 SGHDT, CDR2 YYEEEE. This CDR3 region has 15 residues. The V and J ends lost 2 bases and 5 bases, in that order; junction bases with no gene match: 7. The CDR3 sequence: CASSFVAGGQETQYF. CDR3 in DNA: TGTGCCAGCAGCTTTGTGGCGGGGGGGCAGGAGACCCAGTACTTC.

DNA for the CDR3: TGTGCCAGCAGCCCTGGACAGGGTGGAAGAAACACCATATATTTT. Its translation: CASSPGQGGRNTIYF. The chain links TRBV11-2 to TRBJ1-3, with 8 bases matching TRBD1. The germline V gene encodes CDR1 SGHAT and CDR2 FQNNGV. The V and J ends lost 5 bases and 5 bases, in that order; junction bases with no gene match: 8. The CDR3 has 15 amino acids.

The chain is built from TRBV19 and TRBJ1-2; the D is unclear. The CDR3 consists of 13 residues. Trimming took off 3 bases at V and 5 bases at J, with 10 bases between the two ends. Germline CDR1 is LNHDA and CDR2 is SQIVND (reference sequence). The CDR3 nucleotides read TGTGCCAGTAGTATCGGTCAGGTATATGGCTACACCTTC. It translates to CASSIGQVYGYTF. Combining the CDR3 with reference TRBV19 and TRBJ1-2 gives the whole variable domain DGGITQSPKYLFRKEGQNVTLSCEQNLNHDAMYWYRQDPGQGLRLIYYSQIVNDFQKGDIAEGYSVSREKKESFPLTVTSAQKNPTAFYLCASSIGQVYGYTFGSGTRLTVV.

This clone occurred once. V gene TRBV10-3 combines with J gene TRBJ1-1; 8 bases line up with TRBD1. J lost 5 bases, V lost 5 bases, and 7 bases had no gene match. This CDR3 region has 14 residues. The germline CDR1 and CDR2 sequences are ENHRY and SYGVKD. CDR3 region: CAISPGQGVTEAFF. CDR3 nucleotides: TGTGCCATCAGTCCCGGACAGGGTGTTACTGAAGCTTTCTTT.

This CDR3 reads CASSPPGLTTEAFF. CDR3 in DNA: TGTGCCAGTAGCCCGCCGGGACTCACCACTGAAGCTTTCTTT. The V call is TRBV19, the J call TRBJ1-1, with D possibly being TRBD1 (5 bases). The V and J ends lost 6 bases and 4 bases respectively, with 15 bases between them. CDR1 and CDR2 from the germline V gene are LNHDA and SQIVND (reference sequence). The CDR3 totals 14 residues. Variable domain in full (rest from reference TRBV19 and TRBJ1-1): DGGITQSPKYLFRKEGQNVTLSCEQNLNHDAMYWYRQDPGQGLRLIYYSQIVNDFQKGDIAEGYSVSREKKESFPLTVTSAQKNPTAFYLCASSPPGLTTEAFFGQGTRLTVV.

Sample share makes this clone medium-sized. In DNA form, the CDR3 reads TGTGCCAGCAGTTCCCCAGGGACACACTACGAGCAGTACTTC. As protein: CASSSPGTHYEQYF. V gene TRBV6-5 combines with J gene TRBJ2-7; D may be TRBD1 (6 bases). Trimming left V 4 bases short and J 3 bases short, with 13 bases between. This CDR3 spans 14 amino acids. Germline loops: CDR1 MNHEY, CDR2 SVGAGI.